One sample yielded the 4 T cell receptor beta chains listed below, sequenced in a study of patients and donors after allogeneic stem cell transplantation. One entry per CDR3 protein results from TCRdb running MiXCR on the RT-PCR reads. The sample contains some 150,000 distinct CDR3 sequences, roughly two fifths of which appear only once. The sequencing sample was made of blood, either unsorted or a sorted T cell fraction (not recorded which). The source of these receptors is a human donor who was either an allogeneic HSCT recipient or a stem cell or donor lymphocyte infusion donor (not recorded which). It is not recorded whose cells these are; they may come from a transplant donor.

The V gene is TRBV7-9, the J gene TRBJ1-6; no clear D gene. Germline V gene sequence: CDR1 SEHNR, CDR2 FQNEAQ (reference sequence). Trimming stripped 0 bases from V and 10 bases from J, with 13 bases between. The CDR3 is made up of 15 amino acids. CDR3: CASSLASRPASPLHF. CDR3 nucleotides: TGTGCCAGCAGCTTAGCGTCACGCCCGGCGTCACCCCTCCACTTT.

The genes are TRBV5-1 and TRBJ1-1, with 7 bases aligning to TRBD1. The germline CDR1 and CDR2 sequences are SGHRS and YFSETQ. The CDR3 is 14 residues long. V shed 4 bases, J shed 6 bases, and the junction held 9 bases outside the gene matches. The CDR3 bases are TGCGCCAGCAGCACCCGACAGGGAGGCCCTGAAGCTTTCTTT. This sequence encodes CASSTRQGGPEAFF. The full variable domain, with the rest looked up from reference TRBV5-1 and TRBJ1-1, is KAGVTQTPRYLIKTRGQQVTLSCSPISGHRSVSWYQQTPGQGLQFLFEYFSETQRNKGNFPGRFSGRQFSNSRSEMNVSTLELGDSALYLCASSTRQGGPEAFFGQGTRLTVV.

CDR3 bases: TGTGCCAGCAGCGTAGTGGCCGGGAGAGATAATTCACCCCTCCACTTT. Its protein is CASSVVAGRDNSPLHF. V gene TRBV9 combines with J gene TRBJ1-6, with D uncertain. CDR1 SGDLS and CDR2 YYNGEE come from the germline V gene. The CDR3 loop spans 16 amino acids. The V end lost 0 bases, the J end lost 5 bases, and 12 bases lay between the germline ends.

The sample holds a few counts of this clonotype. The V call is TRBV9, the J call TRBJ2-7; a possible D gene is TRBD2 (6 bases). The V end lost 0 bases, the J end lost 4 bases, and 11 bases lay between the germline ends. Germline CDR1 and CDR2: SGDLS and YYNGEE. There are 14 residues in the CDR3. This CDR3 is CASSVGPGVYEQYF. The CDR3 nucleotides read TGTGCCAGCAGCGTAGGACCGGGGGTATACGAGCAGTACTTC. The entire variable domain, with the rest obtained from reference TRBV9 and TRBJ2-7, is as follows: DSGVTQTPKHLITATGQRVTLRCSPRSGDLSVYWYQQSLDQGLQFLIQYYNGEERAKGNILERFSAQQFPDLHSELNLSSLELGDSALYFCASSVGPGVYEQYFGPGTRLTVT.